This TCR beta chain was sequenced for a study of T cells in Graves' hyperthyroidism and ophthalmopathy. General observations from the study: Most clonotypes that expanded in the thyroid above 0.001 also showed up in blood.

Patients were excluded for uncontrolled infection, other autoimmune disease, pregnancy or lactation. This clonotype was found many times. Antigen unknown. This CDR3 is 13 amino acids long. Trimming shortened V by 4 bases and J by 4 bases, and 10 bases separated the two germline ends. Amplification yielded TCR beta CDR3 regions, with RNA transcripts as the source. The HTBI primer set was used in a first-round RT-PCR of the TCR CDR3. Using its own MiXCR run on the multiplex PCR reads, TCRdb lists one record per CDR3 protein. The sample carries over 650,000 distinct CDR3 sequences, 45% recorded once. The chain joins TRBV12-3 or TRBV12-4 to TRBJ1-1; TRBD1 is a possible D gene (6 bases). Sequenced: peripheral blood or thyroid tissue (not recorded which). This receptor was identified in an adult man with Graves' disease, either hyperthyroidism or ophthalmopathy (not recorded which). CDR3 nucleotides: TGTGCCAGCAGTTGGACAGAGGCCACTGAAGCTTTCTTT. The encoded protein is CASSWTEATEAFF.